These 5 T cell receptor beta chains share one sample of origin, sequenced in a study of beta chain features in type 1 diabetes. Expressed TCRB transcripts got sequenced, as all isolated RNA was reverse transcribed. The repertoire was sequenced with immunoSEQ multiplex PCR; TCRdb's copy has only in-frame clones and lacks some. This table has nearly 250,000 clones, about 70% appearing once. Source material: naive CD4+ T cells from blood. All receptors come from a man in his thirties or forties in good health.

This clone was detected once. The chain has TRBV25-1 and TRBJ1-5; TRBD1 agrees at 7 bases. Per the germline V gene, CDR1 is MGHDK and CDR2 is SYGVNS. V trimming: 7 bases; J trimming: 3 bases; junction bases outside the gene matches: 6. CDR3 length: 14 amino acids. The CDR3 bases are TGTGCCAGCAAGGAGACAGGGCTCAATCAGCCCCAGCATTTT. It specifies CASKETGLNQPQHF.

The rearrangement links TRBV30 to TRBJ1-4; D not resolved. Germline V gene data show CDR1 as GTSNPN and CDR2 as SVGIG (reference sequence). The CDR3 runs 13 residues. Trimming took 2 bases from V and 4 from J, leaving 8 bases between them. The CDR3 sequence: CAWSNRVNEKLFF. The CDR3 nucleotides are TGTGCCTGGAGTAATAGGGTTAATGAAAAACTGTTTTTT.

The CDR3 DNA reads TGCAGCGTTGAAGATCTGAAGACCCAGTACTTC. It specifies CSVEDLKTQYF. The J gene is TRBJ2-5, the V gene TRBV29-1; no clear D gene. V was cut by 0 bases and J by 6 bases, with 5 bases left in between. This CDR3 spans 11 amino acids. In germline, CDR1 is SQVTM, CDR2 ANQGSEA.

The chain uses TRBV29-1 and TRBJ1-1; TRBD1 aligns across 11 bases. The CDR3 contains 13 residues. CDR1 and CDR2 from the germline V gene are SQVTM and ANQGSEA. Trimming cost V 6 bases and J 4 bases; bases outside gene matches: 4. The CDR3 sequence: CSVLGQGATEAFF. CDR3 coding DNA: TGCAGCGTACTTGGACAGGGGGCCACTGAAGCTTTCTTT.

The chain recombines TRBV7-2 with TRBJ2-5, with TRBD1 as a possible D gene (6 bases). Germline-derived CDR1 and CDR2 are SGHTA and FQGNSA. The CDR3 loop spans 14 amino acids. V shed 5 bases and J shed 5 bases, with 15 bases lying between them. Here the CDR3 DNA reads TGTGCCAGCAGCCCTGGACAGCCCGCGGAGACCCAGTACTTC. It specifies CASSPGQPAETQYF. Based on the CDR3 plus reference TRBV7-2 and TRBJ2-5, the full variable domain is GAGVSQSPSNKVTEKGKDVELRCDPISGHTALYWYRQSLGQGLEFLIYFQGNSAPDKSGLPSDRFSAERTGGSVSTLTIQRTQQEDSAVYLCASSPGQPAETQYFGPGTRLLVL.